This TCR beta chain was recovered during a study of PD-L1 blockade in urothelial cancer. The wider study: Bladder-origin urothelial cancer in males described twenty-five of the 29 patients. At 3 weeks (second dose) and 6 weeks after starting treatment, blood was analyzed. Study-level points and caveats: Tumor-associated blood clones were expanded more by durable-benefit patients at 3 weeks.

The CDR3 has 14 residues. Germline CDR1 reads SGHTA; CDR2 reads FQGNSA. Unmatched junction bases numbered 4, after V lost 5 bases and J lost 7 bases. Of note for this clone: Antigen unknown.

Clones were read by immunoSEQ multiplex PCR, and TCRdb kept only the in-frame ones, dropping some. There are about 88,000 clones in the sample; roughly 90% occur only once, and 8% to 9.5% lies in the top ten. This chain links TRBV7-2 with TRBJ1-6; 8 nucleotides line up with TRBD1. The origin of this receptor is a man aged 60-69 years with urothelial cancer. This specimen consisted of PBMCs, obtained around atezolizumab (anti-PD-L1) treatment. CDR3 bases: TGTGCCAGCAGCCAGGGACAGGCCAATTCACCCCTCCACTTT. Translated: CASSQGQANSPLHF.